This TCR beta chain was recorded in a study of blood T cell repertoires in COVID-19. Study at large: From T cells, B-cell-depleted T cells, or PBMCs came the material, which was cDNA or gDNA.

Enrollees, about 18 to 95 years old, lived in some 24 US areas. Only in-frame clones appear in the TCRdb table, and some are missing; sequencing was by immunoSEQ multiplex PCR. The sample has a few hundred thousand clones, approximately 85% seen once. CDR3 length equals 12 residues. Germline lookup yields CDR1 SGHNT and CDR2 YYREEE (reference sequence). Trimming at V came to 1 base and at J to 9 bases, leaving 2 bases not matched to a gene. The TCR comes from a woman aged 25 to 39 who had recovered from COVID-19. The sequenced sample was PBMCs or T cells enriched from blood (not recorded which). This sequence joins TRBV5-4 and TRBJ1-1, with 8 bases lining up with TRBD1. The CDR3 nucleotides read TGTGCCAGCAGCTTGCCCAGGGGGCAAGCTTTCTTT. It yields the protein CASSLPRGQAFF.